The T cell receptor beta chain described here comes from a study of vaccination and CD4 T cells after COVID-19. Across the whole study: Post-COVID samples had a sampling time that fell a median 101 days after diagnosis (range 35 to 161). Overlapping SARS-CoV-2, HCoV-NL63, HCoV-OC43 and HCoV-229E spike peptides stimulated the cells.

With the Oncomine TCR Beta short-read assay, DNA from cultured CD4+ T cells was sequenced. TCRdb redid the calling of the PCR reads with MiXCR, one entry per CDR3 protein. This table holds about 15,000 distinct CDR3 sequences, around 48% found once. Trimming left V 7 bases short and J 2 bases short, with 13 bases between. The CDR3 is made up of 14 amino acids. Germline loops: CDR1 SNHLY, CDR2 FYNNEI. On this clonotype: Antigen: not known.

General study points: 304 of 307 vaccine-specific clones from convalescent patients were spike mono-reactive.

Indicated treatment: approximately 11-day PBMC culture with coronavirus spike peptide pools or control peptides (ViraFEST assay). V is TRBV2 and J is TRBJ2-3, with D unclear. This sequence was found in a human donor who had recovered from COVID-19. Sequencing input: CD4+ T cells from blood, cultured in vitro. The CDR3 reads CASIRTRSTDTQYF. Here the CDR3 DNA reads TGTGCCAGCATCCGGACGCGATCCACAGATACGCAGTATTTT.